Listed below are T cell receptor beta chains from one sample, sequenced in a study of blood T cell repertoires in COVID-19. TCRdb's copy holds only in-frame clones and misses some; the assay was immunoSEQ multiplex PCR. The table includes under 45,000 clones, 75% to 90% detected once. The material sequenced was peripheral blood. These receptors were collected from a man between 60 and 70 years old with active COVID-19. The CDR3 runs from the conserved cysteine through the conserved F or W. D genes are given only for firm matches. Rows may omit the clone size; those that give it use once, few, many or a size class.

D: NA
J: TRBJ2-3
size: NA
V: TRBV6-5
CDR3: CASSYLNPPADTQYF
DNA: TGTGCCAGCAGTTACCTCAACCCCCCGGCAGATACGCAGTATTTT

D: TRBD2
J: TRBJ2-1
size: NA
V: TRBV3-1/TRBV3-2
CDR3: CASSPELAGGGGEQFF
DNA: TGTGCCAGCAGCCCGGAGCTAGCGGGAGGTGGTGGTGAGCAGTTCTTC

D: NA
J: TRBJ1-2
size: NA
V: TRBV6-1
CDR3: CASSEVHPLSPNYGYTF
DNA: TGTGCCAGCAGTGAAGTCCATCCTCTGAGCCCTAACTATGGCTACACCTTC

D: NA
J: TRBJ1-1
size: NA
V: TRBV19
CDR3: CASSKQGGTEAFF
DNA: TGTGCCAGTTCTAAACAGGGAGGGACTGAAGCTTTCTTT

D: TRBD2
J: TRBJ2-5
size: NA
V: TRBV7-9
CDR3: CAIRLAGEQETQYF
DNA: TGTGCCATCCGACTAGCGGGGGAACAAGAGACCCAGTACTTC

D: TRBD1
J: TRBJ2-1
size: NA
V: TRBV7-3
CDR3: CASSTSTGIGEQFF
DNA: TGTGCCAGCAGCACCTCGACAGGGATAGGGGAGCAGTTCTTC

D: TRBD1
J: TRBJ2-7
size: once
V: TRBV3-1/TRBV3-2
CDR3: CASSHPGTGGNEQYF
DNA: TGTGCCAGCAGCCATCCCGGGACAGGGGGCAACGAGCAGTACTTC

D: TRBD1
J: TRBJ2-5
size: NA
V: TRBV11-3
CDR3: CASSSRGTGLETQYF
DNA: TGTGCCAGCAGCTCTAGAGGGACAGGGTTAGAGACCCAGTACTTC

D: NA
J: TRBJ1-1
size: NA
V: TRBV7-2
CDR3: CASSPSTGNTEAFF
DNA: TGTGCCAGCAGCCCCAGTACAGGGAACACTGAAGCTTTCTTT

D: NA
J: TRBJ2-1
size: NA
V: TRBV5-1
CDR3: CASSSVRGDEQFF
DNA: TGCGCCAGCAGCTCGGTCAGGGGCGATGAGCAGTTCTTC

D: TRBD2
J: TRBJ2-2
size: NA
V: TRBV5-8
CDR3: CASSLIGLAGETGELFF
DNA: TGTGCCAGCAGCTTGATTGGACTAGCGGGAGAAACCGGGGAGCTGTTTTTT

D: TRBD1
J: TRBJ2-2
size: NA
V: TRBV6-1
CDR3: CASSGTGHANTGELFF
DNA: TGTGCCAGCAGTGGGACAGGGCACGCGAACACCGGGGAGCTGTTTTTT

D: TRBD2
J: TRBJ2-7
size: NA
V: TRBV18
CDR3: CASSPNGGSAYEQYF
DNA: TGTGCCAGCTCACCGAACGGGGGGTCCGCCTACGAGCAGTACTTC

D: TRBD1
J: TRBJ2-2
size: few
V: TRBV2
CDR3: CASYTRQGASGELFF
DNA: TGTGCCAGTTATACACGACAGGGGGCCTCCGGGGAGCTGTTTTTT

D: TRBD2
J: TRBJ2-7
size: NA
V: TRBV13
CDR3: CASSLRSGNEQYF
DNA: TGTGCCAGCAGCTTAAGGAGCGGGAACGAGCAGTACTTC

D: TRBD1
J: TRBJ1-6
size: NA
V: TRBV5-1
CDR3: CASSLGQGDSPLHF
DNA: TGCGCCAGCAGCTTGGGGCAGGGGGATTCACCCCTCCACTTT

D: NA
J: TRBJ1-6
size: NA
V: TRBV7-9
CDR3: CASSNGTNRFSPLHF
DNA: TGTGCCAGCAGCAACGGGACAAATCGCTTTTCACCCCTCCACTTT

D: TRBD1
J: TRBJ2-1
size: NA
V: TRBV4-1
CDR3: CASSPLGTGVSNEQFF
DNA: TGCGCCAGCAGCCCGCTTGGGACAGGGGTTAGTAATGAGCAGTTCTTC

D: NA
J: TRBJ1-5
size: once
V: TRBV6-1
CDR3: CASSELQGGQPQHF
DNA: TGTGCCAGCAGTGAATTACAGGGCGGACAGCCCCAGCATTTT

D: TRBD1
J: TRBJ1-6
size: NA
V: TRBV11-2
CDR3: CASSWTLTGVSYNSPLHF
DNA: TGTGCCAGCAGCTGGACCCTGACAGGGGTGTCCTATAATTCACCCCTCCACTTT

D: NA
J: TRBJ1-6
size: few
V: TRBV16
CDR3: CASSQSQAGNSPLHF
DNA: TGTGCCAGCAGCCAATCGCAGGCAGGGAATTCACCCCTCCACTTT

D: NA
J: TRBJ2-1
size: NA
V: TRBV24-1
CDR3: CATSEGGAGTNEQFF
DNA: TGTGCCACCAGTGAGGGGGGGGCGGGAACGAATGAGCAGTTCTTC

D: TRBD2
J: TRBJ2-7
size: NA
V: TRBV4-1
CDR3: CASGLAGSGEQYF
DNA: TGCGCCAGTGGACTAGCGGGATCTGGCGAGCAGTACTTC

D: NA
J: TRBJ2-5
size: NA
V: TRBV11-2
CDR3: CASSFGGTAFYQETQYF
DNA: TGTGCCAGCAGCTTTGGGGGGACAGCATTTTACCAAGAGACCCAGTACTTC

D: NA
J: TRBJ2-7
size: NA
V: TRBV10-3
CDR3: CAISEGSGVTYEQYF
DNA: TGTGCCATCAGTGAGGGGAGCGGAGTTACCTACGAGCAGTACTTC

D: TRBD2
J: TRBJ2-3
size: NA
V: TRBV7-3
CDR3: CASSPSGPTDTQYF
DNA: TGTGCCAGCAGCCCTAGCGGCCCCACAGATACGCAGTATTTT

D: NA
J: TRBJ1-5
size: NA
V: TRBV19
CDR3: CASSIARDQPQHF
DNA: TGTGCCAGTAGTATTGCCCGGGATCAGCCCCAGCATTTT

D: TRBD1
J: TRBJ1-1
size: few
V: TRBV9
CDR3: CASSPLFDRGAEAFF
DNA: TGTGCCAGCAGCCCCCTCTTTGACAGGGGAGCTGAAGCTTTCTTT

D: TRBD1
J: TRBJ1-2
size: NA
V: TRBV7-2
CDR3: CASSSRDRDYGYTF
DNA: TGTGCCAGCAGCTCCCGGGACAGGGACTATGGCTACACCTTC

D: NA
J: TRBJ1-4
size: NA
V: TRBV19
CDR3: CASSVIAGVWEKLFF
DNA: TGTGCCAGTAGCGTCATCGCCGGGGTCTGGGAAAAACTGTTTTTT

D: NA
J: TRBJ1-5
size: NA
V: TRBV5-5
CDR3: CASSLEGEGQPQHF
DNA: TGTGCCAGCAGCTTGGAAGGGGAGGGTCAGCCCCAGCATTTT

D: NA
J: TRBJ2-7
size: once
V: TRBV10-3
CDR3: CAISFRDNYEQYF
DNA: TGTGCCATCAGTTTCAGGGATAACTACGAGCAGTACTTC

D: TRBD1
J: TRBJ2-1
size: NA
V: TRBV3-1/TRBV3-2
CDR3: CASSLRGQGAEQFF
DNA: TGTGCCAGCAGCCTACGGGGACAGGGAGCTGAGCAGTTCTTC